Sequencing of this TCR beta chain was carried out in a study of OX40 agonist ivuxolimab in advanced cancers. Study information: The drug used for patients, ivuxolimab, was an agonistic anti-OX40 (CD134) antibody. Patients in the trial were receiving intravenous ivuxolimab every 2 weeks, at doses of 0.01 to 10 mg/kg. Study findings and constraints: CD8+ T cells (on average) carried more expanded clones than CD4+ T cells.

V was trimmed by 0 bases and J by 3 bases, leaving 14 bases between them. This CDR3 contains 17 residues. Germline V lookup: CDR1 LGHNA, CDR2 YNFKEQ. Assay used: immunoSEQ multiplex PCR; TCRdb lists only in-frame clones, some missing. The repertoire consists of about 81,000 clones, with 84% occurring once and the leading ten covering around 7%. About this clone: Its antigen remains unidentified.

This receptor was identified in an adult with an advanced solid tumor such as melanoma, head and neck, liver or kidney cancer. Source: CD4+ or CD8+ T cells sorted from blood, taken in a trial of the OX40 agonist ivuxolimab. This chain links TRBV4-2 with TRBJ2-2; possible D gene TRBD1, 6 bases. CDR3 amino acids: CASSQDLGDIYTGELFF. DNA for the CDR3: TGTGCCAGCAGCCAAGATCTGGGGGACATCTACACCGGGGAGCTGTTTTTT.